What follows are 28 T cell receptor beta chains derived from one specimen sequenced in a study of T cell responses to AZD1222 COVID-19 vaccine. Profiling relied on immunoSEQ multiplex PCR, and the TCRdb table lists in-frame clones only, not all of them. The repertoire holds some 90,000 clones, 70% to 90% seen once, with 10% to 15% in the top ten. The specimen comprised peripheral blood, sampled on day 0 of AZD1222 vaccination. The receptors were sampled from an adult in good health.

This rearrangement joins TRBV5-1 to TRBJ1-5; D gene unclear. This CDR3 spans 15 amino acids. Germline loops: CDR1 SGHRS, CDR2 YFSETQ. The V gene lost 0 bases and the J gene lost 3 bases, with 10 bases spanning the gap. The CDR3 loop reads CASSLAGMANQPQHF. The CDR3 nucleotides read TGCGCCAGCAGCTTGGCTGGGATGGCCAATCAGCCCCAGCATTTT.

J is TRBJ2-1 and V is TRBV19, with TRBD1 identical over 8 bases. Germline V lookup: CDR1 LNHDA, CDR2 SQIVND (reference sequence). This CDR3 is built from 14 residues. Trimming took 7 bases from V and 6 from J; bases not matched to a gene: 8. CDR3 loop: CASTAQGGSNEQFF. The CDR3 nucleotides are TGTGCCAGTACTGCACAGGGGGGTAGCAATGAGCAGTTCTTC.

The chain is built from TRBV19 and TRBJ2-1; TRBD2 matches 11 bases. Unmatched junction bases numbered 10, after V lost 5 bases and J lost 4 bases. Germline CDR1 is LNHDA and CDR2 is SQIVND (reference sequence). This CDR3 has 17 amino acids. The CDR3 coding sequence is TGTGCCAGTAGTTTTATCACTAGCGGGGGTCATTACAATGAGCAGTTCTTC. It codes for CASSFITSGGHYNEQFF.

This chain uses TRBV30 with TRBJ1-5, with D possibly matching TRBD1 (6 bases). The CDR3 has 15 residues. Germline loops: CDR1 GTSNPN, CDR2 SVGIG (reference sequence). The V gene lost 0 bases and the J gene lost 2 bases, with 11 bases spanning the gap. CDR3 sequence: CAWSVNGQRNQPQHF. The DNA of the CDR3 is TGTGCCTGGAGTGTAAACGGACAGCGCAATCAGCCCCAGCATTTT. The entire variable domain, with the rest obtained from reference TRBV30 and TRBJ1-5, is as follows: SQTIHQWPATLVQPVGSPLSLECTVEGTSNPNLYWYRQAAGRGLQLLFYSVGIGQISSEVPQNLSASRPQDRQFILSSKKLLLSDSGFYLCAWSVNGQRNQPQHFGDGTRLSIL.

The CDR3 reads CASSQLSQGYEQYF. The DNA for the CDR3 is TGTGCCAGCAGCCAACTGTCCCAGGGCTACGAGCAGTACTTC. The chain joins TRBV14 to TRBJ2-7; perhaps TRBD1 as D (5 bases). Germline assignment: CDR1 SGHDN and CDR2 FVKESK. The CDR3 totals 14 residues. Trimming took 2 bases from V and 3 from J, leaving 11 bases between them.

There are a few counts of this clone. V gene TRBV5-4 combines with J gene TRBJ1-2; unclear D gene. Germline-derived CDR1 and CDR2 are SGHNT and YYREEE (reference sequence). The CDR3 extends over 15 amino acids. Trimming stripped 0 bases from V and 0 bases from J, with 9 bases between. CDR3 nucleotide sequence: TGTGCCAGCAGCTTGGCGCAGACTACTAACTATGGCTACACCTTC. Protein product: CASSLAQTTNYGYTF.

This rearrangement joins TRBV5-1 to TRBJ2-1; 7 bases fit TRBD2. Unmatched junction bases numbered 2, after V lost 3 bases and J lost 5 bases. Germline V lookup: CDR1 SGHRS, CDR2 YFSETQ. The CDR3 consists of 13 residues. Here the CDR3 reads CASSSRGDNEQFF. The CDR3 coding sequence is TGCGCCAGCAGCTCCCGGGGGGACAATGAGCAGTTCTTC. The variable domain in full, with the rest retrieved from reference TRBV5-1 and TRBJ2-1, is KAGVTQTPRYLIKTRGQQVTLSCSPISGHRSVSWYQQTPGQGLQFLFEYFSETQRNKGNFPGRFSGRQFSNSRSEMNVSTLELGDSALYLCASSSRGDNEQFFGPGTRLTVL.

CDR3 in amino acids: CASSPQGMSDTQYF. The CDR3, as DNA: TGTGCCAGCAGCCCACAGGGGATGTCAGATACGCAGTATTTT. The chain employs TRBV5-4 and TRBJ2-3; 7 nucleotides match TRBD1. Germline lookup yields CDR1 SGHNT and CDR2 YYREEE (reference sequence). V dropped 4 bases and J dropped 4; count of bases not matched to a gene: 6. The CDR3 has 14 amino acids.

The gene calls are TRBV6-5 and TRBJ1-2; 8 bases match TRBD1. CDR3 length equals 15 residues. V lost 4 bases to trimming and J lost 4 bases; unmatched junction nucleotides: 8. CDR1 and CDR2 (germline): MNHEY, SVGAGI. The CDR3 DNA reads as TGTGCCAGCAGTTTACAGGGGGAGGCTGGCTATGGCTACACCTTC. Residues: CASSLQGEAGYGYTF.

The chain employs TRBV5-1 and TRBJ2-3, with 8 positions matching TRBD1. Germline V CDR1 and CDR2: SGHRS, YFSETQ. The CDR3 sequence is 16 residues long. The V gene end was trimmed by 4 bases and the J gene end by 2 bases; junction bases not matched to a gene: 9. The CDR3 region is CASSMLQGVDTDTQYF. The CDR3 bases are TGCGCCAGCAGCATGTTACAGGGGGTGGACACAGATACGCAGTATTTT.

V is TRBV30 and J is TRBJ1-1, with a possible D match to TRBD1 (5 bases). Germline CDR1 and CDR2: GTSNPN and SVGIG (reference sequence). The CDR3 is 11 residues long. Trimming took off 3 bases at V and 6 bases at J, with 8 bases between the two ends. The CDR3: CAWSQGPEAFF. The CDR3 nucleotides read TGTGCCTGGAGCCAGGGACCTGAAGCTTTCTTT. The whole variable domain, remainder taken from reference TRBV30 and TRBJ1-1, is SQTIHQWPATLVQPVGSPLSLECTVEGTSNPNLYWYRQAAGRGLQLLFYSVGIGQISSEVPQNLSASRPQDRQFILSSKKLLLSDSGFYLCAWSQGPEAFFGQGTRLTVV.

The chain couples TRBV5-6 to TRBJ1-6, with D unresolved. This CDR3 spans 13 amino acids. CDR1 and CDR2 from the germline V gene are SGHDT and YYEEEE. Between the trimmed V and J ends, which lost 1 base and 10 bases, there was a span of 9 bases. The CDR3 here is CASSLSDRSPLHF. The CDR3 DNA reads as TGTGCCAGCAGCTTGTCAGACCGGTCACCCCTCCACTTT.

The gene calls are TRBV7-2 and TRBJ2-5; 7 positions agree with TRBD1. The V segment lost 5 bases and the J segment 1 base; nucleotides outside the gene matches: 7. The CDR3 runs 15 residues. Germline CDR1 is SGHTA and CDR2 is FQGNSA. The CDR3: CASSPGTVRQETQYF. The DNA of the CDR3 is TGTGCCAGCAGCCCGGGGACAGTACGCCAAGAGACCCAGTACTTC.

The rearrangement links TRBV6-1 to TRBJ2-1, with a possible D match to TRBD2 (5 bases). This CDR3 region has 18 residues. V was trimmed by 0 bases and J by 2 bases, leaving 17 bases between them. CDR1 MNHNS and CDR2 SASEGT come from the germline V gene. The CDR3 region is CASSEAGEPARAYNEQFF. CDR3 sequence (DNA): TGTGCCAGCAGTGAAGCGGGAGAACCGGCTAGAGCCTACAATGAGCAGTTCTTC.

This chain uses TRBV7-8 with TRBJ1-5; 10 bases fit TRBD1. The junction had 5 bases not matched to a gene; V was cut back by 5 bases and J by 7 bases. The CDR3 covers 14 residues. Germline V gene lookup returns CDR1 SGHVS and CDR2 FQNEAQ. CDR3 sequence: CASSQGTGVQPQHF. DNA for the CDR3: TGTGCCAGCAGCCAAGGGACAGGGGTACAGCCCCAGCATTTT.

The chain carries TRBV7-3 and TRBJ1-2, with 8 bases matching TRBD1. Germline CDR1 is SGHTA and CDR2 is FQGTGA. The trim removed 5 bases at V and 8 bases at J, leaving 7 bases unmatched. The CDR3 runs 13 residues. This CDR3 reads CASSLDRVAGYTF. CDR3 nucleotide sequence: TGTGCCAGCAGCCTGGACAGGGTGGCGGGCTACACCTTC.

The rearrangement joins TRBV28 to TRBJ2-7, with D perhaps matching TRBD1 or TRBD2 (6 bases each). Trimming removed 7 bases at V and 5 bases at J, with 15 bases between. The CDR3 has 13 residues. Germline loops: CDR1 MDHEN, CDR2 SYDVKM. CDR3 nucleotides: TGTGCCAGCAAAGGAGGAGGGGGAGACGAGCAGTACTTC. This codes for CASKGGGGDEQYF.

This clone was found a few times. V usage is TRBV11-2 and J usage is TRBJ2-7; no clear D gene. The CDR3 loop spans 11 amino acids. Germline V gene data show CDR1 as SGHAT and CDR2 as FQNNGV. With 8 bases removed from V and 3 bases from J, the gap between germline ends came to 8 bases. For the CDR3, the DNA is TGTGCCAGCCGATGGGGCTACGAGCAGTACTTC. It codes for CASRWGYEQYF.

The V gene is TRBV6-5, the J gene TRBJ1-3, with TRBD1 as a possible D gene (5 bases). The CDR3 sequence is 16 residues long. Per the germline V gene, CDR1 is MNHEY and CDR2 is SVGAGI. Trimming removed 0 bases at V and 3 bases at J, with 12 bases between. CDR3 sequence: CASSYSWTTFGNTIYF. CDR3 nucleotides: TGTGCCAGCAGTTACTCGTGGACAACTTTTGGAAACACCATATATTTT.

As DNA, the CDR3 is TGCAGCGTCGGGGACAGGGGCCTTCGCACAGATACGCAGTATTTT. The encoded protein is CSVGDRGLRTDTQYF. V usage is TRBV29-1 and J usage is TRBJ2-3, with TRBD1 matching over 10 bases. The CDR3 loop spans 15 amino acids. CDR1 and CDR2 from the germline V gene are SQVTM and ANQGSEA. J lost 1 base, V lost 6 bases, and 7 bases had no gene match.

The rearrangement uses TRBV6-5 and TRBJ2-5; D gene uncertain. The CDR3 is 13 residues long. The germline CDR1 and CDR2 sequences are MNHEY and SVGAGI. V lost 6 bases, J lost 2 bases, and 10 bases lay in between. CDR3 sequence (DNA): TGTGCCAGCAGACGGGTTAGGCAAGAGACCCAGTACTTC. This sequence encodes CASRRVRQETQYF.

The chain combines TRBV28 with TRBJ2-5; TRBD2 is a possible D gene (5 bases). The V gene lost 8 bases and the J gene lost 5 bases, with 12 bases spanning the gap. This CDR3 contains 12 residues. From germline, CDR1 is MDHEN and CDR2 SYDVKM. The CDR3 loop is CASGGEWETQYF. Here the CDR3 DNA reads TGTGCCAGCGGAGGCGAATGGGAGACCCAGTACTTC.

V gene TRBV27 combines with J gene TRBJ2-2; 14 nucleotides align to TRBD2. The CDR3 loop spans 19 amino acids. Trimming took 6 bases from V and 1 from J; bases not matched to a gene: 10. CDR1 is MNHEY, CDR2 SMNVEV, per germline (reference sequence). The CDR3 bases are TGTGCCAGCAGGCATGAGCGACTAGCGGGGGGGCAGAACACCGGGGAGCTGTTTTTT. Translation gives CASRHERLAGGQNTGELFF.

The CDR3 sequence is CASSFVAGGLETQYF. Written as DNA, the CDR3 is TGTGCCAGCAGTTTTGTAGCGGGGGGTTTGGAGACCCAGTACTTC. The chain couples TRBV28 to TRBJ2-5, with TRBD2 identical over 10 bases. Germline CDR1 is MDHEN and CDR2 is SYDVKM. J lost 5 bases, V lost 3 bases, and 6 bases had no gene match. The CDR3 is 15 amino acids.

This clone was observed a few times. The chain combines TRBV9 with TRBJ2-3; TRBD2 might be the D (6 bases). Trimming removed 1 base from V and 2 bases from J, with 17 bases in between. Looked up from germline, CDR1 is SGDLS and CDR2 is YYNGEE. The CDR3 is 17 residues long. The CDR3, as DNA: TGTGCCAGCAGCGTATTCGGAGGGGCGTCCATCACAGATACGCAGTATTTT. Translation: CASSVFGGASITDTQYF.

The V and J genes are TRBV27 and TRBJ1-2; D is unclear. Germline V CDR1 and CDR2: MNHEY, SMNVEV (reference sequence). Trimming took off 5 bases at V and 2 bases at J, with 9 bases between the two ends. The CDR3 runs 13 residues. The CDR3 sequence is CASSRVDNYGYTF. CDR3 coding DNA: TGTGCCAGCAGTCGAGTCGACAACTATGGCTACACCTTC.

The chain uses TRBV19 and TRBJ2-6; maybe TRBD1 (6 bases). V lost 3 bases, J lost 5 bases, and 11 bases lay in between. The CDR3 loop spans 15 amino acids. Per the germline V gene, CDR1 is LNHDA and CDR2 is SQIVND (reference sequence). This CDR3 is CASSISRGRANVLTF. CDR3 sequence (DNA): TGTGCCAGTAGTATCTCCAGGGGTCGGGCCAACGTCCTGACTTTC.

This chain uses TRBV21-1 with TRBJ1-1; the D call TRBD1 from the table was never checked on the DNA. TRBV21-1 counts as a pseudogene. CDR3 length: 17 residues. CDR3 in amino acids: CASSTNQGQGENTEAFF. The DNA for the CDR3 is TGTGCCAGCAGCACGAATCAGGGACAGGGTGAAAACACTGAAGCTTTCTTT.